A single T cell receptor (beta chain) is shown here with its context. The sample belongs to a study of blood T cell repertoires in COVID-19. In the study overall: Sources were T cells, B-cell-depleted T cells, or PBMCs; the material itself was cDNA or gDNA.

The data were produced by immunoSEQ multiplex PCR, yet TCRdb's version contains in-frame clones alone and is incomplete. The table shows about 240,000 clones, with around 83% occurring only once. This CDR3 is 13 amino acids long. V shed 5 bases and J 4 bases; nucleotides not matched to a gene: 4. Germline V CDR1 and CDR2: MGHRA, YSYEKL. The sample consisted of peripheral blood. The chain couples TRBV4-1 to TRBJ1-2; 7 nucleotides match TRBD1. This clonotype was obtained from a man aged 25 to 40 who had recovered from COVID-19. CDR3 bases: TGCGCCAGCAGCGCGGGACAGCTCTATGGCTACACCTTC. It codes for CASSAGQLYGYTF.